The 5 T cell receptor beta chains in this list originate from one sample, sequenced in a study of read filtering for tumor transcriptome and immune sequencing. The library was built from 400 ng RNA with molecular barcoded adaptors for alpha/delta and beta/gamma chains. MiXCR, applied by TCRdb to the reads, yields one record per CDR3 protein. In the table there are approximately 23,000 distinct CDR3 sequences, 20% to 25% of which are singletons. The specimen sequenced was a population of CD138-negative cells sorted from bone marrow. The receptors come from a donor aged 40 or older with multiple myeloma.

This clonotype was counted ten times or more. This chain connects TRBV11-2 to TRBJ2-3, with 9 nucleotides matching TRBD2. The CDR3 loop spans 16 amino acids. Germline CDR1 SGHAT, CDR2 FQNNGV. V was clipped by 2 bases and J by 5 bases; unmatched bases: 8. The CDR3 nucleotides read TGTGCCAGCAGCTTAAGGGCGGGAGGGCCGGAAGATACGCAGTATTTT. It encodes CASSLRAGGPEDTQYF.

This clonotype was counted at least ten times. The gene calls are TRBV7-2 and TRBJ2-3, with D perhaps assigned TRBD1 or TRBD2 (5 bases each). The CDR3 totals 12 residues. Germline V gives CDR1 SGHTA, CDR2 FQGNSA. Trimming removed 5 bases at V and 7 bases at J, with 10 bases between. CDR3: CASSLGGNTQYF. The CDR3 DNA is TGTGCCAGCAGCCTTGGGGGAAATACGCAGTATTTT.

This clonotype was counted at least ten times. J is TRBJ1-1 and V is TRBV4-1; 8 nucleotides align to TRBD1. The CDR3 covers 15 residues. The junction had 8 bases not matched to a gene; V was cut back by 1 base and J by 7 bases. CDR1 MGHRA and CDR2 YSYEKL come from the germline V gene. CDR3 bases: TGCGCCAGCAGCCAAGGGACAGGGCTACCGAATGAAGCTTTCTTT. Amino acids: CASSQGTGLPNEAFF.

V is TRBV20-1 and J is TRBJ2-1; D assignment may be TRBD1 or TRBD2 (5 bases each). Per the germline V gene, CDR1 is DFQATT and CDR2 is SNEGSKA (reference sequence). This CDR3 is 15 amino acids long. V was clipped by 0 bases and J by 4 bases, with 13 bases between them. The CDR3 coding sequence is TGCAGTGCTAGAGATTGGGGGAGCGGTTACAATGAGCAGTTCTTC. Residues: CSARDWGSGYNEQFF.

On this clonotype itself: A much larger clone lies one base from this, so it may be a read error. This CDR3 reads CASSSGKASDTQYF. The CDR3 nucleotides read TGTGCCAGCAGCAGCGGGAAGGCATCAGATACGCAGTATTTT. The chain links TRBV5-8 to TRBJ2-3; 7 bases fit TRBD2. Trimming cost V 4 bases and J 4 bases; bases outside gene matches: 6. Per the germline V gene, CDR1 is SGHTS and CDR2 is YDEGEE. The CDR3 loop spans 14 amino acids. Supplemented by reference TRBV5-8 and TRBJ2-3, the full variable domain reads EAGVTQSPTHLIKTRGQQATLRCSPISGHTSVYWYQQALGLGLQFLLWYDEGEERNRGNFPPRFSGRQFPNYSSELNVNALELEDSALYLCASSSGKASDTQYFGPGTRLTVL.